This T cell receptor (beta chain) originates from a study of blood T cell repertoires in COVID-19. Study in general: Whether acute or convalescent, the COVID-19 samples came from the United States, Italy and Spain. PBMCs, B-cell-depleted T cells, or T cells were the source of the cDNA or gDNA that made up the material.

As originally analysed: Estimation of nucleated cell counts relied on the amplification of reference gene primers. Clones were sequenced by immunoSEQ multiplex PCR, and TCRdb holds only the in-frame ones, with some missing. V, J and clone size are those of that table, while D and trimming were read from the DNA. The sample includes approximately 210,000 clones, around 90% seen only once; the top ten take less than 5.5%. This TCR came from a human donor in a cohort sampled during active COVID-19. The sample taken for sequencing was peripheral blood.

The CDR3 DNA sequence: TGTGCCAGCAGCCGGGGACTACTACTTTCCTCGCGAGAGACCCAGTACTTC. It is translated as CASSRGLLLSSRETQYF. The chain uses TRBV27 and TRBJ2-5, with 7 bases lining up with TRBD2. Germline values: CDR1 MNHEY, CDR2 SMNVEV (reference sequence). The CDR3 spans 17 residues. Trimming cost V 6 bases and J 4 bases; bases outside gene matches: 17.